The next 21 T cell receptor beta chains were all read from a single sample in a study of early T cells in non-severe SARS-CoV-2 infection. TCRdb re-analysed the 5' RACE reads in MiXCR, keeping a single row per CDR3 protein. The data show 40,000 or so distinct CDR3 sequences, roughly 6% seen once. The source material was whole blood. Receptors were obtained from an adult who was a healthcare worker with PCR-confirmed SARS-CoV-2 infection or an uninfected control (not recorded which).

Many counts were recorded for this clonotype. This sequence joins TRBV10-3 and TRBJ2-1; 10 positions agree with TRBD2. Per germline, CDR1 ENHRY and CDR2 SYGVKD. With 10 bases clipped from V and 6 bases from J, the junction kept 12 bases outside the gene matches. The CDR3 is made up of 15 amino acids. CDR3: CATASGTSETNEQFF. The CDR3 DNA reads TGTGCCACCGCGTCCGGGACTAGCGAGACCAATGAGCAGTTCTTC.

This clonotype was found a few times. CDR3 region: CASSQVWGEDYGYTF. The CDR3 nucleotides read TGCGCCAGCAGCCAAGTTTGGGGGGAGGATTATGGCTACACCTTC. The chain is built from TRBV4-1 and TRBJ1-2; weak D call: TRBD1 (5 bases). The CDR3 has 15 amino acids. Germline assignment: CDR1 MGHRA and CDR2 YSYEKL. Between the trimmed V and J ends, which lost 1 base and 5 bases, there was a span of 14 bases.

This clonotype has ten or more counts. The chain has TRBV6-2 or TRBV6-3 and TRBJ1-6; tentatively, D is TRBD1 (5 bases). Germline values: CDR1 MNHEY, CDR2 SVGEGT. Trimming took 2 bases from V and 10 from J, leaving 15 bases between them. This CDR3 is built from 15 residues. CDR3 coding DNA: TGTGCCAGCAGTTACCCGCGGGACGCGGGATCACCCCTCCACTTT. Its translation: CASSYPRDAGSPLHF.

In this sample, this clonotype turned up many times. The V gene is TRBV3-1, the J gene TRBJ2-7; TRBD2 might be the D (6 bases). With 0 bases removed from V and 3 bases from J, the gap between germline ends came to 12 bases. The CDR3 is 15 residues long. Germline V gives CDR1 LGHDT, CDR2 YNNKEL (reference sequence). For the CDR3, the DNA is TGTGCCAGCAGCCAAGATACGGGGGTTTACTACGAGCAGTACTTC. Translation gives CASSQDTGVYYEQYF.

This clonotype was seen many times. The chain carries TRBV29-1 and TRBJ1-5; D ambiguous. CDR3 size: 13 residues. Deletions cut 4 bases from V and 3 bases from J, with 10 bases between. Germline CDR1 SQVTM, CDR2 ANQGSEA. The CDR3 DNA sequence: TGCAGCGTTGCAAGTTCGCCCAATCAGCCCCAGCATTTT. Translated: CSVASSPNQPQHF.

This clonotype was seen repeatedly, ten times or more. The genes are TRBV27 and TRBJ1-4; D is unclear. Germline CDR1 MNHEY, CDR2 SMNVEV (reference sequence). V was shortened by 5 bases and J by 9 bases, with 13 bases between the two germline ends. This CDR3 has 13 residues. CDR3 region: CASSGGVWKKLFF. In DNA, the CDR3 is TGTGCCAGCAGTGGTGGGGTATGGAAAAAACTGTTTTTT.

This clonotype was counted a few times. This chain links TRBV7-6 with TRBJ2-1; 10 nucleotides agree with TRBD2. The CDR3 runs 18 residues. Germline V lookup: CDR1 SGHVS, CDR2 FNYEAQ. Trimming removed 0 bases from V and 2 bases from J; junction bases left unmatched: 7. The CDR3 region has the DNA TGTGCCAGCAGCTTAGCCCCGACTAGCGGGCGCACCTACAATGAGCAGTTCTTC. The encoded protein is CASSLAPTSGRTYNEQFF.

Many counts were recorded for this clonotype. The J gene is TRBJ1-3, the V gene TRBV10-3; perhaps TRBD1 as D (6 bases). Germline V gene sequence: CDR1 ENHRY, CDR2 SYGVKD. V was clipped by 7 bases and J by 3 bases, with 10 bases between them. The CDR3 has 13 residues. This CDR3 reads CAITRGLGNTIYF. The DNA for the CDR3 is TGTGCCATCACTCGGGGGCTTGGAAACACCATATATTTT.

This clonotype occurred many times. The rearrangement links TRBV19 to TRBJ1-5, with 7 bases fitting TRBD1. Germline V CDR1 and CDR2: LNHDA, SQIVND (reference sequence). CDR3 size: 14 residues. V lost 3 bases and J lost 5; bases outside the gene matches: 4. The CDR3 DNA sequence: TGTGCCAGTAGTATTTCACAGGGGCATCAGCCCCAGCATTTT. It encodes CASSISQGHQPQHF.

With regard to this clonotype: Given a much more abundant clone one base away, this may be a read error. Lacking the conserved final phenylalanine or tryptophan, this CDR3 likely reflects a read error. The V call is TRBV27, the J call TRBJ2-5, with D hard to call. The germline V and J ends were trimmed by 0 bases and 4 bases, with 9 bases remaining between them. CDR1 and CDR2 (germline): MNHEY, SMNVEV (reference sequence). The CDR3 totals 14 residues. The CDR3 coding sequence is TGTGCCAGCAGTTTATCCGCCGGCGGAGAGACCCAGTACTCC. It codes for CASSLSAGGETQYS.

This clonotype was observed a handful of times. The chain carries TRBV10-3 and TRBJ2-7, with D maybe TRBD2 (5 bases). The germline gives CDR1 ENHRY, CDR2 SYGVKD. With 10 bases removed from V and 0 bases from J, the gap between germline ends came to 16 bases. The CDR3 consists of 14 residues. DNA of the CDR3: TGTGCCACCGGATCGGGGTTGAACTCCTACGAGCAGTACTTC. This codes for CATGSGLNSYEQYF.

This clonotype was counted many times. This chain links TRBV6-2 or TRBV6-3 with TRBJ2-6; D gene unclear. V was trimmed by 2 bases and J by 0 bases, leaving 2 bases between them. Germline V gene lookup returns CDR1 MNHEY and CDR2 SVGEGT. This CDR3 has 14 residues. The CDR3 bases are TGTGCCAGCAGTTACGACTCTGGGGCCAACGTCCTGACTTTC. Its protein is CASSYDSGANVLTF.

This clonotype showed up just a few times. The J gene is TRBJ1-3, the V gene TRBV2, with D hard to call. Germline V gives CDR1 SNHLY, CDR2 FYNNEI. The CDR3 covers 15 residues. The V gene lost 4 bases and the J gene lost 1 base, with 11 bases spanning the gap. The CDR3 DNA reads TGTGCCAGCAGTGTCAGGCCCACTTCTGGAAACACCATATATTTT. This gives the protein CASSVRPTSGNTIYF.

The chain is built from TRBV11-2 and TRBJ2-5; D is ambiguous. Germline V gives CDR1 SGHAT, CDR2 FQNNGV. V was shortened by 5 bases and J by 5 bases, with 12 bases between the two germline ends. There are 13 residues in the CDR3. CDR3 sequence (DNA): TGTGCCAGCAGCCCGGACCGGTGGGAGACCCAGTACTTC. It encodes CASSPDRWETQYF. Complete variable domain (other parts from reference TRBV11-2 and TRBJ2-5): EAGVAQSPRYKIIEKRQSVAFWCNPISGHATLYWYQQILGQGPKLLIQFQNNGVVDDSQLPKDRFSAERLKGVDSTLKIQPAKLEDSAVYLCASSPDRWETQYFGPGTRLLVL.

The sample holds many counts of this clonotype. The V gene is TRBV18, the J gene TRBJ1-2; TRBD1 is a possible D gene (6 bases). Germline loops: CDR1 KGHSH, CDR2 LQKENI. V was clipped by 2 bases and J by 4 bases, with 11 bases between them. CDR3 length equals 14 residues. The CDR3 region is CASSPSGESYGYTF. The CDR3 DNA sequence: TGTGCCAGCTCACCATCAGGGGAAAGCTATGGCTACACCTTC. The full variable domain, its missing parts supplied by reference TRBV18 and TRBJ1-2, is NAGVMQNPRHLVRRRGQEARLRCSPMKGHSHVYWYRQLPEEGLKFMVYLQKENIIDESGMPKERFSAEFPKEGPSILRIQQVVRGDSAAYFCASSPSGESYGYTFGSGTRLTVV.

This clonotype has ten or more counts. This chain links TRBV11-2 with TRBJ2-5; D call uncertain. Trimming pared 2 bases from V and 2 bases from J, leaving 15 bases between. The CDR3 is 16 amino acids. CDR1 is SGHAT, CDR2 FQNNGV, per germline. The CDR3 loop is CASSLFSTSVQETQYF. Written as DNA, the CDR3 is TGTGCCAGCAGCTTATTTTCAACGTCAGTACAAGAGACCCAGTACTTC. Drawing the rest from reference TRBV11-2 and TRBJ2-5, the complete variable domain is EAGVAQSPRYKIIEKRQSVAFWCNPISGHATLYWYQQILGQGPKLLIQFQNNGVVDDSQLPKDRFSAERLKGVDSTLKIQPAKLEDSAVYLCASSLFSTSVQETQYFGPGTRLLVL.

This clonotype was found a few times. The rearrangement links TRBV6-2 or TRBV6-3 to TRBJ1-1; 9 nucleotides match TRBD1. Unmatched junction bases numbered 5, after V lost 7 bases and J lost 2 bases. The length of the CDR3 is 14 residues. Germline V gene data show CDR1 as MNHEY and CDR2 as SVGEGT. CDR3 sequence reads: CASIRQGVNTEAFF. DNA for the CDR3: TGTGCCAGCATCCGACAGGGGGTAAACACTGAAGCTTTCTTT.

The chain couples TRBV7-2 to TRBJ2-3; 14 positions match TRBD2. Germline CDR1 and CDR2: SGHTA and FQGNSA. Losses at the gene ends were 4 bases for V and 2 bases for J; bases not matched to a gene: 5. CDR3 length: 17 residues. As DNA, the CDR3 is TGTGCCAGCAGCTGGACTAGCGGGGGGAGTTACACAGATACGCAGTATTTT. Its translation: CASSWTSGGSYTDTQYF.

This clonotype appeared a few times. At one boundary the junction diverges from the germline segment, which might be a read error. The V call is TRBV19, the J call TRBJ1-5, with D possibly matching TRBD1 (5 bases). The CDR3 loop spans 17 amino acids. The germline gives CDR1 LNHDA, CDR2 SQIVND (reference sequence). This CDR3 is CVSKVWEGRPSNQPQHF. In DNA, the CDR3 is TGTGTCAGTAAAGTATGGGAGGGGCGGCCTAGCAATCAGCCCCAGCATTTT.

This clonotype was recorded many times. The rearrangement links TRBV30 to TRBJ1-1, with 10 bases aligning to TRBD1. The V and J ends lost 3 bases and 3 bases, in that order; junction bases with no gene match: 7. Per germline, CDR1 GTSNPN and CDR2 SVGIG (reference sequence). The CDR3 is made up of 15 amino acids. CDR3 amino acids: CAWSRQGAYDTEAFF. As DNA, the CDR3 is TGTGCCTGGAGCAGACAGGGGGCGTACGACACTGAAGCTTTCTTT.

On this clonotype itself: Just one base apart from a much larger clone, this may be a read error. The V and J genes are TRBV20-1 and TRBJ2-5; 7 nucleotides line up with TRBD2. The junction had 9 bases not matched to a gene; V was cut back by 1 base and J by 4 bases. The CDR3 length is 15 residues. Germline V CDR1 and CDR2: DFQATT, SNEGSKA (reference sequence). The CDR3 DNA is TGCAGTGCTAGAGTTCTGAGACTAGCCCCAGAGACCCAGTACTTC. Encoded protein: CSARVLRLAPETQYF.